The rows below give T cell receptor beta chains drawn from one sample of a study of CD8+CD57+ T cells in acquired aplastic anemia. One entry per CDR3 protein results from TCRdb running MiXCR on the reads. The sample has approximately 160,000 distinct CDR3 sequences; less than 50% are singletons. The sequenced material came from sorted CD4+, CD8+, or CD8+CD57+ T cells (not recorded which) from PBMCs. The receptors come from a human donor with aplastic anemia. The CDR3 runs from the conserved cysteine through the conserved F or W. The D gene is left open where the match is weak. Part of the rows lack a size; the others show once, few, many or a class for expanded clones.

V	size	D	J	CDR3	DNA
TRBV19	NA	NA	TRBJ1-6	CASSSDRSSSYNSPLHF	TGTGCCAGTAGTAGTGACAGGTCTAGCTCCTATAATTCACCCCTCCACTTT
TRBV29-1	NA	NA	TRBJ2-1	CSLEGYEQFF	TGCAGCTTGGAGGGCTACGAGCAGTTCTTC
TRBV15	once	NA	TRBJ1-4	CATSRDPGGGEKLFF	TGTGCCACCAGCAGAGATCCCGGGGGCGGTGAAAAACTGTTTTTT
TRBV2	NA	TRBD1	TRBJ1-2	CASSPGTGYYGYTF	TGTGCCAGCAGCCCCGGGACAGGTTACTATGGCTACACCTTC
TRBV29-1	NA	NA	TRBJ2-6	CSVEDRDLKSGANVLTF	TGCAGCGTTGAAGACCGGGATCTAAAGTCTGGGGCCAACGTCCTGACTTTC
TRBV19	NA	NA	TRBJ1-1	CASSETENSEAFF	TGTGCCAGTAGTGAGACAGAAAACAGCGAAGCTTTCTTT
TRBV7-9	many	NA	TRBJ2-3	CASSSRVGTDTQYF	TGTGCCAGCAGCTCACGGGTTGGCACAGATACGCAGTATTTT
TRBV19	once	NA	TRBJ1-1	CASSGAGGTEAFF	TGTGCCAGTAGTGGAGCGGGAGGGACTGAAGCTTTCTTT
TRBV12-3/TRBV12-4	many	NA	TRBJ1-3	CASTPFGTAGNTIYF	TGTGCCAGCACCCCCTTCGGGACGGCTGGAAACACCATATATTTT
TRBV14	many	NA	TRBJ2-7	CASSHEKTIYVEQYF	TGTGCCAGCAGCCACGAGAAAACCATCTACGTCGAGCAGTACTTC
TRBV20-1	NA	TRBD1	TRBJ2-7	CSARTGSYEQYF	TGCAGTGCTAGGACAGGGTCCTACGAGCAGTACTTC
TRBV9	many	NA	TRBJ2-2	CASSPDHRPNAGELFF	TGTGCCAGCAGCCCCGACCATCGACCAAACGCCGGGGAGCTGTTTTTT
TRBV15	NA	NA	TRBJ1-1	CATSREGSTEAFF	TGTGCCACCAGCAGAGAAGGATCCACTGAAGCTTTCTTT
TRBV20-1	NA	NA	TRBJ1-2	CSARDRQERGYTF	TGCAGTGCTAGAGATCGACAGGAGCGAGGCTACACCTTC
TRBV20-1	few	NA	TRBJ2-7	CSARGSTGVLYEQYF	TGCAGTGCTAGAGGGTCTACGGGGGTACTCTACGAGCAGTACTTC
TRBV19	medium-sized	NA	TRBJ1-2	CASSRAGYGYTF	TGTGCCAGTAGCCGGGCTGGCTATGGCTACACCTTC
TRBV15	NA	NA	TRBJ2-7	CATSNLGGGRPYEQYF	TGTGCCACCAGCAACCTCGGGGGCGGGAGACCCTACGAGCAGTACTTC
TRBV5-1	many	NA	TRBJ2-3	CASSLGRGEWDTQYF	TGCGCCAGCAGCTTGGGGAGGGGAGAGTGGGATACGCAGTATTTT
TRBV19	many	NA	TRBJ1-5	CASSARRDHNQPQHF	TGTGCCAGTAGTGCGCGGCGGGACCACAATCAGCCCCAGCATTTT
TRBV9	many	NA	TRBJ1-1	CASSAGVNTEAFF	TGTGCCAGCAGCGCCGGTGTTAACACTGAAGCTTTCTTT
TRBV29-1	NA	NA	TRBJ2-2	CSVGQRPGEMVF	TGCAGCGTTGGCCAGCGGCCCGGGGAGATGGTTTTT
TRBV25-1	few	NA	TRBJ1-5	CASPGGATHQPQHF	TGTGCCAGCCCTGGGGGGGCAACCCATCAGCCCCAGCATTTT
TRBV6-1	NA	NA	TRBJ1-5	CASREVSGGADSFNQPQHF	TGTGCCAGCAGAGAGGTATCCGGGGGGGCGGATTCTTTCAATCAGCCCCAGCATTTT
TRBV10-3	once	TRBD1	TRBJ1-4	CAISPGQGAATNEKLFF	TGTGCCATCAGCCCTGGACAGGGGGCCGCAACTAATGAAAAACTGTTTTTT
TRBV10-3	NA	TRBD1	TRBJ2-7	CAISSGTGAYEQYF	TGTGCCATCAGTTCCGGGACAGGGGCTTACGAGCAGTACTTC
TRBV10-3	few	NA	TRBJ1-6	CAISEGGGDSPLHF	TGTGCCATCAGTGAGGGCGGGGGCGATTCACCCCTCCACTTT
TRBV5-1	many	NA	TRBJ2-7	CASSLRGGTLTSYEQYF	TGCGCCAGCAGCTTGAGGGGGGGGACACTTACCTCCTACGAGCAGTACTTC
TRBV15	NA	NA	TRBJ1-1	CATSTPKGRGTEAFF	TGTGCCACCAGCACCCCAAAAGGTCGGGGAACCGAAGCTTTCTTT
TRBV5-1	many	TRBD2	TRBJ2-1	CASSRIAGGNNEQFF	TGCGCCAGCAGCAGAATAGCGGGAGGGAACAATGAGCAGTTCTTC
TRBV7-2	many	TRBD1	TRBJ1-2	CASSSTGTDGYTF	TGTGCCAGCAGCTCGACAGGGACGGATGGCTACACCTTC
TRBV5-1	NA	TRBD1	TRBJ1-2	CASSPGQDYGYTF	TGCGCCAGCAGCCCGGGACAGGACTATGGCTACACCTTC
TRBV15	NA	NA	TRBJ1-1	CATSRGAGSRTEAFF	TGTGCCACCAGCAGAGGGGCAGGGTCGCGCACTGAAGCTTTCTTT
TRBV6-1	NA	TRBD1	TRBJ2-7	CASSTGQASYEQYF	TGTGCCAGCAGTACTGGACAGGCCTCCTACGAGCAGTACTTC
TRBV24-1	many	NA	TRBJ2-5	CATSDADRAETQYF	TGTGCCACCAGTGATGCGGACAGAGCAGAGACCCAGTACTTC
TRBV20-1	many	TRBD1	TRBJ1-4	CSASRDRGGVWTTNEKLFF	TGCAGTGCTAGTCGCGACAGGGGAGGGGTTTGGACAACTAATGAAAAACTGTTTTTT
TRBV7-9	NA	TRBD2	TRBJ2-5	CASRLTSGPRTQYF	TGTGCCAGCAGACTGACTAGCGGGCCCCGGACCCAGTACTTC
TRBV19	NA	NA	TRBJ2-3	CASSADNTDTQYF	TGTGCCAGTAGTGCGGACAACACAGATACGCAGTATTTT
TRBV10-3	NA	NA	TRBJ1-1	CAISESVLRGAFF	TGTGCCATCAGTGAGTCCGTCTTGAGGGGGGCTTTCTTT
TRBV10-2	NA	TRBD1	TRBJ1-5	CASRLTGQQNQPQHF	TGCGCCAGCAGGTTAACGGGACAGCAAAATCAGCCCCAGCATTTT
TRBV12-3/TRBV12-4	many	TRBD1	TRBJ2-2	CASRNRDRSTGELFF	TGTGCCAGCAGGAACCGGGACAGGTCCACCGGGGAGCTGTTTTTT
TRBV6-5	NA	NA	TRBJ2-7	CASSLTTGHEQYF	TGTGCCAGCAGTTTAACGACTGGACACGAGCAGTACTTC
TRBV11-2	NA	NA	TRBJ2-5	CASSLAVWPAETQYF	TGTGCCAGCAGCTTAGCGGTCTGGCCTGCGGAGACCCAGTACTTC
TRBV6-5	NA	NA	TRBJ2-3	CASSYSRITDTQYF	TGTGCCAGCAGTTACTCACGGATCACAGATACGCAGTATTTT
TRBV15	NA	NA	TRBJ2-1	CATSRDWQVANEQFF	TGTGCCACCAGCAGAGATTGGCAGGTGGCAAATGAGCAGTTCTTC
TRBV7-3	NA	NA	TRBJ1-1	CASSLNTNTEAFF	TGTGCCAGCAGCTTAAACACTAACACTGAAGCTTTCTTT
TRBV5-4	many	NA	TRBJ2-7	CASSLDSTYEQYF	TGTGCCAGCTCCTTGGACAGTACCTACGAGCAGTACTTC
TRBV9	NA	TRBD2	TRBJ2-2	CASSVRTSGVGELFF	TGTGCCAGCAGCGTACGAACTAGCGGTGTCGGGGAGCTGTTTTTT
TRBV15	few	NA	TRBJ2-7	CATSRQGYEQYF	TGTGCCACCAGCAGGCAAGGCTACGAGCAGTACTTC
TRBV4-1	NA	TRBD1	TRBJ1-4	CASSQEVGDSLPLNEKLFF	TGCGCCAGCAGCCAAGAAGTAGGGGACAGTCTTCCACTGAATGAAAAACTGTTTTTT
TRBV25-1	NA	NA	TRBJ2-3	CATSEGGRGTDTQYF	TGTGCCACCAGTGAGGGGGGACGAGGCACAGATACGCAGTATTTT
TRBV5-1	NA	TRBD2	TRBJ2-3	CASSTNSGIIGDTQYF	TGCGCCAGCAGCACCAATAGCGGGATCATCGGAGATACGCAGTATTTT
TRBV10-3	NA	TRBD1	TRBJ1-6	CAISEGPGGNNSPLHF	TGTGCCATCAGTGAGGGGCCAGGGGGAAATAATTCACCCCTCCACTTT